This T cell receptor (beta chain) is drawn from a study of tumor-infiltrating lymphocytes in oesophageal squamous cell carcinoma. Germline CDR1 and CDR2: MDHEN and SYDVKM. Losses at the gene ends were 6 bases for V and 3 bases for J; bases not matched to a gene: 5. The CDR3 has 14 amino acids. TCRdb re-derived calls from the PCR reads in MiXCR, one entry per CDR3 protein. The sample lists under 15,000 distinct CDR3 sequences; roughly 51% were seen once. Material for sequencing was esophageal tumor tissue. This TCR was recovered from a male donor with esophageal squamous cell carcinoma. The chain joins TRBV28 to TRBJ2-1, with 7 bases lining up with TRBD2. The CDR3 DNA sequence: TGTGCCAGCAGCTTAGCGGGCTACTACAATGAGCAGTTCTTC. Amino acid sequence: CASSLAGYYNEQFF.